This T cell receptor beta chain was retrieved from a study of T cells in tuberculosis. Study-wide background: A South African cohort included IGRA-negative adolescents, latently infected IGRA-positive adolescents and adults with active tuberculosis.

In regard to this clone: Antigen unknown.

The germline V gene encodes CDR1 SGHDT and CDR2 YYEEEE. The ends were cut back, 2 bases at V and 6 bases at J, with 5 bases in the middle. The CDR3 runs 12 residues. Time point in this sample: new active TB diagnosis, blood taken before or within 7 days of starting treatment. The table came from immunoSEQ multiplex PCR; TCRdb's copy has only in-frame clones and leaves some out. Found here are about 40,000 clones, approximately 95% of them singletons; the top ten hold roughly 4.7%. Findings and caveats of the study: Active tuberculosis TCR-alpha repertoires lay closer to GMM-specific TCRs than IGRA-negative controls, suggesting clonal expansion. Shorter CDR3-alpha in active tuberculosis partly drove smaller distances.

The TCR comes from an adult with tuberculosis. The material was PBMCs, obtained at tuberculosis diagnosis. The rearrangement uses TRBV5-6 and TRBJ2-2; the D is unclear. The CDR3 coding sequence is TGTGCCAGCAGCTTTCGTCCCGGGGAGCTGTTTTTT. As protein: CASSFRPGELFF.